One sample yielded the 23 T cell receptor beta chains listed below, sequenced in a study of control samples from healthy donors and cancer patients. The table came from immunoSEQ multiplex PCR; TCRdb's copy has only in-frame clones and leaves some out. The sample yields a few hundred thousand clones, roughly 90% seen once. The material sequenced was PBMCs. The receptor source for this set is a man in his forties or fifties with head and neck cancer.

The chain recombines TRBV28 with TRBJ2-7; tentatively, D is TRBD1 or TRBD2 (5 bases each). The germline V and J ends were trimmed by 7 bases and 2 bases, with 15 bases remaining between them. Germline V gene sequence: CDR1 MDHEN, CDR2 SYDVKM. This CDR3 is 14 amino acids long. The CDR3 loop reads CASMGEKGPYEQYF. The CDR3 DNA reads TGTGCCAGCATGGGGGAGAAAGGGCCCTACGAGCAGTACTTC.

The chain has TRBV28 and TRBJ2-1; D perhaps matches TRBD2 (5 bases). The length of the CDR3 is 12 residues. Germline loops: CDR1 MDHEN, CDR2 SYDVKM. V lost 5 bases and J 8 bases, leaving 10 bases between the germline ends. In DNA form, the CDR3 reads TGTGCCAGCAGTCCGGACTGGGATGAGCAGTTCTTC. This gives the protein CASSPDWDEQFF.

V gene TRBV27 combines with J gene TRBJ2-2; 7 bases line up with TRBD1. This CDR3 region has 16 residues. Germline CDR1 reads MNHEY; CDR2 reads SMNVEV (reference sequence). The ends lost 5 bases at V and 1 base at J; junction bases unmatched: 7. The CDR3 loop is CASSQLRTGNTGELFF. Here the CDR3 DNA reads TGTGCCAGCAGTCAGCTTAGGACAGGGAACACCGGGGAGCTGTTTTTT.

V gene TRBV5-1 combines with J gene TRBJ2-7, with D possibly being TRBD1 (6 bases). Trimming removed 4 bases from V and 6 bases from J, with 11 bases in between. Germline assignment: CDR1 SGHRS and CDR2 YFSETQ. The CDR3 is 12 residues long. CDR3 DNA: TGCGCCAGCAGCGAACCCAGGGGCGAGCAGTACTTC. It codes for CASSEPRGEQYF.

The chain carries TRBV5-4 and TRBJ2-5, with a possible D match to TRBD2 (6 bases). Trimming took 4 bases from V and 4 from J, leaving 11 bases between them. CDR1 is SGHNT, CDR2 YYREEE, per germline (reference sequence). The CDR3 is made up of 13 amino acids. The chain's CDR3 is CASSPQGGETQYF. DNA for the CDR3: TGTGCCAGCAGCCCCCAGGGAGGAGAGACCCAGTACTTC.

This clone was counted a single time. The V gene is TRBV5-4, the J gene TRBJ2-3, with 7 bases fitting TRBD2. The V and J ends lost 2 bases and 2 bases, in that order; junction bases with no gene match: 5. The CDR3 is made up of 15 amino acids. CDR1 and CDR2 (germline): SGHNT, YYREEE (reference sequence). CDR3 sequence: CASSLNGLDTDTQYF. The CDR3 nucleotides read TGTGCCAGCAGCTTAAACGGACTAGACACAGATACGCAGTATTTT.

This clone was observed a single time. V is TRBV9 and J is TRBJ2-7; D unclear. V was pared by 3 bases and J by 3 bases, with 7 bases between. Per the germline V gene, CDR1 is SGDLS and CDR2 is YYNGEE. CDR3 length: 12 residues. CDR3 region: CASSADGYEQYF. CDR3 bases: TGTGCCAGCAGCGCAGACGGCTACGAGCAGTACTTC.

The chain joins TRBV27 to TRBJ2-5; 8 bases match TRBD2. Per germline, CDR1 MNHEY and CDR2 SMNVEV (reference sequence). Trimming took 6 bases from V and 5 from J; bases not matched to a gene: 11. The CDR3 is made up of 15 amino acids. The CDR3 nucleotides read TGTGCCAGCAGCCGCACGGGGGGGGCTGGGGAGACCCAGTACTTC. Translating gives CASSRTGGAGETQYF.

The J gene is TRBJ2-2, the V gene TRBV7-9, with 11 bases lining up with TRBD1. The CDR3 has 15 amino acids. V lost 6 bases, J lost 5 bases, and 5 bases stayed unmatched. The germline CDR1 and CDR2 sequences are SEHNR and FQNEAQ (reference sequence). CDR3 coding DNA: TGTGCCAGCAGTAGGACAGGGGGCTGGACCGGGGAGCTGTTTTTT. Its protein is CASSRTGGWTGELFF.

The chain is built from TRBV9 and TRBJ2-3; tentatively, D is TRBD1 (5 bases). Germline V lookup: CDR1 SGDLS, CDR2 YYNGEE. V was pared by 4 bases and J by 6 bases, with 15 bases between. The CDR3 loop spans 14 amino acids. The CDR3 here is CASSPQSGSDTQYF. The CDR3 DNA is TGTGCCAGCAGCCCTCAATCAGGGTCCGATACGCAGTATTTT.

This clone occurred once. V usage is TRBV18 and J usage is TRBJ1-4; D ambiguous. Germline CDR1 and CDR2: KGHSH and LQKENI. The CDR3 runs to 14 residues. V shed 0 bases and J shed 4 bases, with 6 bases lying between them. DNA of the CDR3: TGTGCCAGCTCACCACCGGAACATAATGAAAAACTGTTTTTT. This translates into CASSPPEHNEKLFF.

V and J are TRBV5-4 and TRBJ2-7; D not certain. CDR3 length: 13 residues. Trimming left V 0 bases short and J 6 bases short, with 10 bases between. The germline V gene has CDR1 SGHNT and CDR2 YYREEE (reference sequence). The CDR3 reads CASSLGERGEQYF. DNA of the CDR3: TGTGCCAGCAGCTTGGGAGAGCGTGGCGAGCAGTACTTC. Full variable domain (missing parts from reference TRBV5-4 and TRBJ2-7): ETGVTQSPTHLIKTRGQQVTLRCSSQSGHNTVSWYQQALGQGPQFIFQYYREEENGRGNFPPRFSGLQFPNYSSELNVNALELDDSALYLCASSLGERGEQYFGPGTRLTVT.

The rearrangement joins TRBV27 to TRBJ2-2, with D possibly being TRBD1 (5 bases). V shed 4 bases and J shed 0 bases, with 15 bases lying between them. CDR3 length equals 17 residues. The germline gives CDR1 MNHEY, CDR2 SMNVEV (reference sequence). CDR3 in amino acids: CASSSRRTLANTGELFF. CDR3 DNA: TGTGCCAGCAGTTCAAGAAGGACACTCGCGAACACCGGGGAGCTGTTTTTT.

The chain uses TRBV5-6 and TRBJ1-6; D is uncertain. The germline V and J ends were trimmed by 6 bases and 2 bases, with 18 bases remaining between them. The CDR3 totals 17 residues. The germline CDR1 and CDR2 sequences are SGHDT and YYEEEE. The CDR3 loop reads CASTIYPGTPYNSPLHF. CDR3 nucleotide sequence: TGTGCCAGCACTATATACCCGGGAACACCCTATAATTCACCCCTCCACTTT.

V gene TRBV2 combines with J gene TRBJ2-7; weak D call: TRBD2 (6 bases). Germline values: CDR1 SNHLY, CDR2 FYNNEI. V lost 5 bases and J lost 7, with 18 bases in between. The CDR3 covers 14 residues. The CDR3 loop reads CASSWVAGTGEQYF. The DNA of the CDR3 is TGTGCCAGCAGTTGGGTGGCGGGGACGGGGGAGCAGTACTTC.

The rearrangement joins TRBV18 to TRBJ2-5, with 7 bases fitting TRBD2. The ends lost 2 bases at V and 5 bases at J; junction bases unmatched: 8. CDR1 and CDR2 (germline): KGHSH, LQKENI. There are 15 residues in the CDR3. CDR3 region: CASSPGGLGGETQYF. In DNA, the CDR3 is TGTGCCAGCTCACCAGGTGGCTTGGGAGGGGAGACCCAGTACTTC.

The rearrangement links TRBV9 to TRBJ2-5; D perhaps matches TRBD1 (6 bases). V was trimmed by 3 bases and J by 1 base, leaving 13 bases between them. Germline-derived CDR1 and CDR2 are SGDLS and YYNGEE. The CDR3 totals 15 residues. CDR3 amino acids: CASSGTLDSQETQYF. The CDR3, as DNA: TGTGCCAGCAGCGGAACCCTGGACAGCCAAGAGACCCAGTACTTC. The entire variable domain, with the rest obtained from reference TRBV9 and TRBJ2-5, is as follows: DSGVTQTPKHLITATGQRVTLRCSPRSGDLSVYWYQQSLDQGLQFLIQYYNGEERAKGNILERFSAQQFPDLHSELNLSSLELGDSALYFCASSGTLDSQETQYFGPGTRLLVL.

This clone was found once. The rearrangement uses TRBV7-2 and TRBJ2-5, with D perhaps TRBD2 (5 bases). Trimming removed 6 bases at V and 5 bases at J, with 7 bases between. Germline V CDR1 and CDR2: SGHTA, FQGNSA. CDR3 size: 11 residues. CDR3 residues: CASRTMETQYF. The CDR3 bases are TGTGCCAGCAGGACTATGGAGACCCAGTACTTC.

In the case of this clone: Other DNA sequences in this sample translate to the same CDR3. The J gene is TRBJ1-1, the V gene TRBV10-3; D is unresolved. Trimming left V 2 bases short and J 1 base short, with 8 bases between. CDR3 length equals 14 residues. Germline CDR1 is ENHRY and CDR2 is SYGVKD. This CDR3 is CAISEGPTNTEAFF. CDR3 DNA: TGTGCCATCAGTGAGGGCCCAACGAACACTGAAGCTTTCTTT.

This chain links TRBV5-8 with TRBJ2-7, with 8 bases fitting TRBD1. The V gene end was trimmed by 4 bases and the J gene end by 0 bases; junction bases not matched to a gene: 9. There are 16 residues in the CDR3. The germline V gene has CDR1 SGHTS and CDR2 YDEGEE. CDR3 nucleotides: TGTGCCAGCAGCGCCGCGGGACAGGCCTACTCCTACGAGCAGTACTTC. It yields the protein CASSAAGQAYSYEQYF.

DNA of the CDR3: TGTGCCAGCAGCTTTGGACAGGGAAATGGCTACACCTTC. This sequence encodes CASSFGQGNGYTF. V usage is TRBV7-9 and J usage is TRBJ1-2; 8 bases map to TRBD1. With V trimmed by 3 bases and J by 6 bases, 3 bases remained unmatched. The CDR3 runs to 13 residues. Germline V lookup: CDR1 SEHNR, CDR2 FQNEAQ (reference sequence).

The chain is built from TRBV5-1 and TRBJ2-7, with 9 positions matching TRBD1. Germline values: CDR1 SGHRS, CDR2 YFSETQ. The CDR3 is made up of 15 amino acids. The junction had 8 bases not matched to a gene; V was cut back by 4 bases and J by 3 bases. This CDR3 reads CASSGGGQGNYEQYF. CDR3 sequence (DNA): TGCGCCAGCAGCGGTGGGGGACAGGGCAACTACGAGCAGTACTTC.

J is TRBJ2-2 and V is TRBV14; 7 bases fit TRBD1. J lost 2 bases, V lost 2 bases, and 5 bases had no gene match. Germline CDR1 reads SGHDN; CDR2 reads FVKESK. This CDR3 contains 16 residues. This CDR3 reads CASSQSGTVNTGELFF. Written as DNA, the CDR3 is TGTGCCAGCAGCCAATCCGGGACAGTTAACACCGGGGAGCTGTTTTTT.